This TCR beta chain was recorded in a study of blood T cell repertoires in COVID-19. Study at large: Both acute and convalescent COVID-19 samples were obtained from the United States, Italy and Spain. In each case, the material was cDNA or gDNA derived from T cells, B-cell-depleted T cells, or PBMCs.

Original processing methods: Counts of nucleated cells, estimated from reference gene primer amplification, were obtained. Clones were read by immunoSEQ multiplex PCR, and TCRdb kept only the in-frame ones, dropping some. V, J and clone size derive from that table, while D and trimming were established from the DNA sequence. Among some 400,000 clones listed, 70% to 85% were seen once. The CDR3 runs to 16 residues. V lost 3 bases and J lost 1; bases outside the gene matches: 9. CDR1 KGHSH and CDR2 LQKENI come from the germline V gene. This rearrangement joins TRBV18 to TRBJ2-7; 7 positions agree with TRBD1. The sample consisted of peripheral blood. This sequence originates from a human donor with acute or convalescent COVID-19. The donor label of this sample is uncertain. DNA for the CDR3: TGTGCCAGCTCACCTCGGACAGGATTTACTTCCTACGAGCAGTACTTC. This gives the protein CASSPRTGFTSYEQYF. Full variable domain (missing parts from reference TRBV18 and TRBJ2-7): NAGVMQNPRHLVRRRGQEARLRCSPMKGHSHVYWYRQLPEEGLKFMVYLQKENIIDESGMPKERFSAEFPKEGPSILRIQQVVRGDSAAYFCASSPRTGFTSYEQYFGPGTRLTVT.